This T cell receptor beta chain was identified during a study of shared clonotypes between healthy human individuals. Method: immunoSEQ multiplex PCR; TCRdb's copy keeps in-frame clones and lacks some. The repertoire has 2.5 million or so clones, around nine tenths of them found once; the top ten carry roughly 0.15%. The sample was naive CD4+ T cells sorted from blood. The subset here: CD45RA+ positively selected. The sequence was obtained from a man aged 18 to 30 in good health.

The CDR3 is CAISRDSDQPQHF. CDR3 nucleotide sequence: TGTGCCATCAGTCGGGACAGCGATCAGCCCCAGCATTTT. V and J are TRBV10-3 and TRBJ1-5, with 7 bases lining up with TRBD1. J lost 5 bases, V lost 5 bases, and 3 bases had no gene match. The V gene's germline CDR1 is ENHRY and CDR2 SYGVKD. The CDR3 runs 13 residues.